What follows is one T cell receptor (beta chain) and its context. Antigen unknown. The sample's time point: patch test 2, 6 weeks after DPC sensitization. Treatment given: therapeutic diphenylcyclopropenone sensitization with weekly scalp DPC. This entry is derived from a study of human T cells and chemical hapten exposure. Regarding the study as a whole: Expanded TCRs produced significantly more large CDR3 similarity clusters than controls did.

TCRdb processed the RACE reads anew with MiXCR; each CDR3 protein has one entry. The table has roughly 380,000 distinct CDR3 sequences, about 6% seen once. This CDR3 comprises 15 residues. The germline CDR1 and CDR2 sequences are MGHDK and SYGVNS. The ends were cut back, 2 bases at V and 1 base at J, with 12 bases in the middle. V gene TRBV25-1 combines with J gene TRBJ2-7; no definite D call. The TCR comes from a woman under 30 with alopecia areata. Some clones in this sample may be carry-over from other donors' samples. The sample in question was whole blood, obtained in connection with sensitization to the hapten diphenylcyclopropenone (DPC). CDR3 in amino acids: CASSEASDGSYEQYF. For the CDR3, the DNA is TGTGCCAGCAGTGAAGCCTCGGACGGGTCCTACGAGCAGTACTTC.